This T cell receptor beta chain came from a study of T cells after yellow fever vaccination. From the 5' RACE reads, TCRdb called clonotypes with MiXCR, one entry per CDR3 protein. The table records about 85,000 distinct CDR3 sequences, about an eighth of them present only once. There are 17 residues in the CDR3. Germline V gene data show CDR1 as ENHRY and CDR2 as SYGVKD. The junction had 11 bases not matched to a gene; V was cut back by 5 bases and J by 3 bases. This sequence originates from a man younger than 35 who received the YFV17D yellow fever vaccine. The rearrangement joins TRBV10-3 to TRBJ1-5, with 9 positions matching TRBD1. The sample in question was CD8+ T cells not binding an NS4B(214-222) dextramer, sorted from PBMCs, obtained 21 days after the first yellow fever vaccination. The CDR3, as DNA: TGTGCCATCAGTAAAGTGGACAGGGGACGAATCAATCAGCCCCAGCATTTT. Encoded protein: CAISKVDRGRINQPQHF.